The rows below give T cell receptor beta chains drawn from one sample of a study of cytomegalovirus exposure and HLA in healthy donors. The assay was immunoSEQ multiplex PCR, and TCRdb's table has in-frame clones only and misses some. The profile shows under 75,000 clones, 80% to 90% of them singletons. Material for sequencing was PBMCs. These receptors originate from a woman in her 30s in good health and CMV-seronegative. CDR3s include the opening cysteine and the closing phenylalanine or tryptophan. A D gene is named only where the DNA matches it firmly. A clone size is listed for some rows: how often the clone was seen (once, few, many), or a class if it is expanded.

size,D,J,V,CDR3,DNA
.,TRBD2,TRBJ2-7,TRBV30,CAWSRLAGAMNEQYF,TGTGCCTGGAGTCGACTAGCGGGAGCGATGAACGAGCAGTACTTC
.,.,TRBJ1-1,TRBV6-1,CASSESGALDYEAFF,TGTGCCAGCAGTGAGAGTGGAGCGCTAGACTACGAAGCTTTCTTT
.,TRBD1,TRBJ2-7,TRBV18,CASSPPKTWTGSYEQYF,TGTGCCAGCTCACCACCGAAAACCTGGACAGGGTCCTACGAGCAGTACTTC
.,.,TRBJ1-3,TRBV29-1,CSARGGSSGNTIYF,TGCAGCGCCCGGGGAGGCAGCTCTGGAAACACCATATATTTT
once,.,TRBJ2-5,TRBV29-1,CTLRSGETQYF,TGCACCCTACGGTCGGGAGAGACCCAGTACTTC
.,.,TRBJ1-2,TRBV6-5,CASRPTLTLNYGYTF,TGTGCCAGCAGGCCCACGCTGACACTTAACTATGGCTACACCTTC
.,TRBD1,TRBJ2-7,TRBV30,CAWKGAGGYEQYF,TGTGCCTGGAAAGGCGCAGGGGGCTACGAGCAGTACTTC
.,TRBD2,TRBJ2-7,TRBV4-1,CASSHGLAGVGEQYF,TGCGCCAGCAGCCACGGACTAGCGGGAGTTGGCGAGCAGTACTTC
.,.,TRBJ2-1,TRBV11-3,CASSLGLNNEQFF,TGTGCCAGCAGCTTAGGTCTTAACAATGAGCAGTTCTTC
.,.,TRBJ2-5,TRBV9,CASSQGARQETQYF,TGTGCCAGCAGCCAAGGGGCGCGTCAGGAGACCCAGTACTTC
.,TRBD2,TRBJ2-3,TRBV9,CASSVVSGRNTDTQYF,TGTGCCAGCAGCGTAGTTAGCGGGAGGAACACAGATACGCAGTATTTT
.,TRBD2,TRBJ2-7,TRBV30,CAWGPGLAVYEQYF,TGTGCCTGGGGCCCGGGACTAGCGGTATACGAGCAGTACTTC
.,.,TRBJ1-2,TRBV5-6,CASSLVEGGPGGYTF,TGTGCCAGCAGCTTGGTTGAGGGAGGCCCCGGGGGCTACACCTTC
once,TRBD1,TRBJ1-2,TRBV7-9,CASSFKPGTGLYGYTF,TGTGCCAGCAGCTTTAAACCCGGGACAGGGCTCTATGGCTACACCTTC
.,.,TRBJ1-1,TRBV10-3,CAITDQGSTEAFF,TGTGCCATCACCGATCAGGGGAGCACTGAAGCTTTCTTT
.,TRBD1,TRBJ1-5,TRBV28,CASSLRGQGKNQPQHF,TGTGCCAGCAGCTTACGGGGACAGGGAAAAAATCAGCCCCAGCATTTT
.,.,TRBJ2-2,TRBV4-1,CASSRGGNTGELFF,TGCGCCAGCAGCAGGGGGGGGAACACCGGGGAGCTGTTTTTT
.,.,TRBJ1-5,TRBV5-5,CASSLHFRGDNQPQHF,TGTGCCAGCAGCTTACACTTTCGGGGGGACAATCAGCCCCAGCATTTT
.,TRBD1,TRBJ1-3,TRBV29-1,CSVSQGNGNTIYF,TGCAGCGTTTCACAGGGGAACGGAAACACCATATATTTT
.,.,TRBJ1-5,TRBV30,CAWSVPLQGKEQPQHF,TGTGCCTGGAGTGTACCCTTACAGGGAAAGGAACAGCCCCAGCATTTT
.,TRBD2,TRBJ2-1,TRBV19,CASSIVGLAGGYNEQFF,TGTGCCAGTAGTATAGTAGGGCTAGCGGGAGGGTACAATGAGCAGTTCTTC
.,TRBD2,TRBJ2-7,TRBV11-2,CASGTIYEQYF,TGTGCCAGCGGGACTATCTACGAGCAGTACTTC
few,.,TRBJ2-7,TRBV6-5,CASSKGLFYEQYF,TGTGCCAGCAGTAAGGGGCTATTCTACGAGCAGTACTTC
once,.,TRBJ1-1,TRBV6-1,CASIFEVREGTEAFF,TGTGCCAGCATCTTCGAGGTCAGGGAGGGGACTGAAGCTTTCTTT
.,TRBD1,TRBJ1-2,TRBV28,CASSPGQGGYGYTF,TGTGCCAGCAGTCCCGGACAGGGGGGCTATGGCTACACCTTC
.,TRBD2,TRBJ2-1,TRBV11-2,CASRRTRDEQFF,TGTGCCAGCAGACGGACTAGAGATGAGCAGTTCTTC
.,.,TRBJ2-5,TRBV2,CASSEITGRWETQYF,TGTGCCAGCAGTGAAATAACAGGGCGATGGGAGACCCAGTACTTC
.,.,TRBJ1-2,TRBV6-4,CASSLPALGPGYTF,TGTGCCAGCAGTCTGCCAGCCCTGGGCCCTGGCTACACCTTC
.,TRBD1,TRBJ2-3,TRBV10-3,CAISDWDRSTDTQYF,TGTGCCATCAGTGACTGGGACAGGTCCACAGATACGCAGTATTTT
.,.,TRBJ1-2,TRBV27,CATSARGPNIYGYTF,TGTGCCACCAGCGCCAGGGGCCCTAATATCTATGGCTACACCTTC
.,TRBD1,TRBJ2-2,TRBV11-2,CASRAGTGFFSGELFF,TGTGCCAGCAGAGCCGGGACAGGGTTTTTTTCCGGGGAGCTGTTTTTT
few,.,TRBJ1-2,TRBV4-2,CASSQPIWRKEFYGYTF,TGTGCCAGCAGCCAACCTATCTGGAGGAAGGAGTTTTATGGCTACACCTTC
.,TRBD1,TRBJ1-2,TRBV5-6,CASSLVAAKGAYGYTF,TGTGCCAGCAGCTTGGTAGCGGCTAAGGGGGCCTATGGCTACACCTTC
.,TRBD2,TRBJ2-1,TRBV7-3,CASSLDGRAGEQFF,TGTGCCAGCAGCTTAGACGGGAGGGCAGGTGAGCAGTTCTTC